The clone carrying this TCR beta chain was observed a handful of times. The antigen is undetermined. This CDR3 is 15 amino acids long. Trimming cost V 0 bases and J 0 bases, with 8 bases left between them. Germline CDR1 SGHRS, CDR2 YFSETQ. The source of the sample is a study of read filtering for tumor transcriptome and immune sequencing. Findings and caveats of the study: Even smaller IR-seq throughput identified most shared clonotypes.

Molecular barcoded adaptors covering alpha/delta and beta/gamma chains were used on 400 ng RNA. TCRdb fed the reads into MiXCR, producing one record per CDR3 protein. Seen here are approximately 62,000 distinct CDR3 sequences, around a fifth observed once, and the top ten hold roughly 10%. The chain carries TRBV5-1 and TRBJ2-3; unclear D gene. Source material: a population of CD138-negative cells sorted from bone marrow. The source of this sequence is a donor aged 40 or over with multiple myeloma. The CDR3: CASSLGARSTDTQYF. In DNA form, the CDR3 reads TGCGCCAGCAGCTTGGGTGCAAGGAGCACAGATACGCAGTATTTT.